This T cell receptor beta chain was recorded in a study of PD-L1 blockade in urothelial cancer. At the level of the study: Males with bladder-origin urothelial cancer constituted about nine tenths of the roughly 29 patients. Analyzed time points were 3 weeks (second dose) and 6 weeks after therapy began. Blood-derived samples held a median about 150,000 T cells.

This CDR3 has 15 amino acids. After removal of 4 bases from V and 5 bases from J, the junction contained 9 bases not matched to a gene. CDR1 is SGHRS, CDR2 YFSETQ, per germline. The time point here: pretreatment peripheral blood. Disease in patients was locally advanced or metastatic urothelial carcinoma. The repertoire was sequenced with immunoSEQ multiplex PCR; TCRdb's copy has only in-frame clones and lacks some. The sample includes around 130,000 clones, approximately 84% of them seen just once. The sequence came from a man aged 50 to 59 with urothelial cancer. This chain connects TRBV5-1 to TRBJ2-5, with 9 bases matching TRBD1. The sequences come from PBMCs, collected around atezolizumab (anti-PD-L1) treatment. The CDR3 protein is CASSLNRGPGETQYF. CDR3 DNA sequence: TGCGCCAGCAGCCTGAACAGGGGGCCGGGGGAGACCCAGTACTTC.